This TCR beta chain comes out of a study of tumor-infiltrating lymphocytes in primary liver carcinoma. Turning to the study itself: Aged between 30 and 69 years, the patients were men and women. Study outcomes and limitations: Bulk unsorted sampling precluded comparing CD4+ and CD8+ repertoires. For tumor-adjacent and tumor-blood pairs, overlap was less than that seen for tumor region pairs.

Unsorted whole blood supplied the RNA, and germline DNA was extracted too. Patients had chronic HBV infection and were treatment-naive. A note on this clonotype: Its antigen is undetermined.

The template, 500 ng total RNA, yielded TCR beta cDNA made with a constant-region primer. Researchers made the TCR beta libraries by running three nested multiplex PCR rounds with slightly modified ARM-PCR. The study ran its first two PCR rounds for nine to eleven cycles each, using TRBV1-TRBV30 forward primers and a C-beta reverse primer. In TCRdb, the multiplex PCR reads were re-called with MiXCR into one record per CDR3 protein. The sample consists of 250,000 to 350,000 distinct CDR3 sequences, around three fifths of them appearing once. V lost 5 bases and J lost 12, with 17 bases in between. Germline lookup yields CDR1 MNHEY and CDR2 SVGAGI. The CDR3 sequence is 13 residues long.

Sequenced: peripheral blood. V usage is TRBV6-5 and J usage is TRBJ2-1; D possibly corresponds to TRBD2 (6 bases). This receptor was taken from a woman between 25 and 40 years old with primary liver carcinoma and hepatitis B virus infection. CDR3 bases: TGTGCCAGCAGTGGGACGGCGGGGAGTGGGCAGTTCTTC. Encoded protein: CASSGTAGSGQFF.